This TCR beta chain was profiled in a study of blood T cell repertoires in COVID-19. Study overall: Sites in the United States, Italy and Spain provided acute and convalescent COVID-19 samples. In each case, the material was cDNA or gDNA derived from T cells, B-cell-depleted T cells, or PBMCs.

Germline assignment: CDR1 ENHRY and CDR2 SYGVKD. This CDR3 comprises 13 residues. The V and J ends lost 4 bases and 0 bases respectively, with 4 bases between them. Per the original data handling: Amplification of reference gene primers provided the estimated nucleated cell counts. Using immunoSEQ multiplex PCR, the repertoire was profiled, and TCRdb retains in-frame clones only, with some absent. Clonal size and the V and J genes are those of that table, whereas D and trimming came from the DNA. Of about 240,000 clones detected, about 86% appear once; the ten largest clones hold just over 3%. Sequences were obtained from peripheral blood. The genes are TRBV10-3 and TRBJ1-5, with unresolved D. This TCR was sampled from a young woman who had recovered from COVID-19. The CDR3 DNA is TGTGCCATCAGTGGGAGTAGCAATCAGCCCCAGCATTTT. Amino acids: CAISGSSNQPQHF.